This T cell receptor (beta chain) was sequenced for a study of low-dose radiotherapy and immunotherapy resistance in tumors. Study-wide context: Patients of Cohort 1 had 0.5 Gy fractions every 2 weeks, which summed to 6.5 Gy. Treatment included intravenous cyclophosphamide dosed at 200 mg/m2 every two weeks, one day before radiation and immunotherapy. Patients were on oral aspirin 300 mg taken daily for four cycles from cycle 1 day 1.

The junction had 5 bases not matched to a gene; V was cut back by 4 bases and J by 2 bases. Germline V gives CDR1 KGHDR, CDR2 SFDVKD. CDR3 length: 17 amino acids. With TRAV- and TRBV-specific primers, first-strand cDNA was made, covering the alpha and beta chains. The PCR that amplified TCRs ran for 20 to 25 cycles, relying on a constant-region primer and a V-primer adapter. From the reads, TCRdb called clonotypes with MiXCR, one entry per CDR3 protein. The sample consists of fewer than 90,000 distinct CDR3 sequences, approximately 20% of them appearing once. Noted time point: before trial treatment. Administered to the donors were nivolumab, ipilimumab, aspirin, low-dose cyclophosphamide and low-dose radiotherapy. As for this clonotype: A read error is likely here: a far larger clone is one base away.

This sequence joins TRBV24-1 and TRBJ2-1, with 12 bases aligning to TRBD2. The sample consisted of PBMCs, taken before treatment. The clonotype was recovered from a male donor with prostate cancer. The CDR3 DNA reads TGTGCCACCAGTGAAGCCCGACTAGCGGGGGCCTACAATGAGCAGTTCTTC. This gives the protein CATSEARLAGAYNEQFF.